This T cell receptor (beta chain) was sequenced during a study of T cell responses to AZD1222 COVID-19 vaccine. Study information: The study pooled second doses at about 4 or about 12 weeks.

Findings of the study overall: Receipt of two AZD1222 doses was followed by a rise in Spike-specific TCR breadth and depth. Females made up more of the donors, who were largely white British, and clonal diversity may have come out too low.

Comment on this clone: As yet, its antigen is unknown.

Method: immunoSEQ multiplex PCR; TCRdb's copy keeps in-frame clones and lacks some. The repertoire has under 150,000 clones, over 75% of them found once; the top ten carry roughly 3.5%. The CDR3 sequence is 14 residues long. The germline gives CDR1 GTSNPN, CDR2 SVGIG (reference sequence). Trimming removed 2 bases from V and 8 bases from J, with 18 bases in between. The clonotype originates from an adult in good health. The sequenced sample was peripheral blood, obtained on day 0 of AZD1222 vaccination. The chain uses TRBV30 and TRBJ1-2, with D tentatively TRBD1 (5 bases). This CDR3 reads CAWSPTGQGGGYTF. The CDR3 DNA sequence: TGTGCCTGGAGTCCTACTGGCCAGGGAGGCGGCTACACCTTC.